This record looks at one TCR beta chain sequence and its context. The V end was cut by 8 bases, the J end by 6 bases, with 16 bases between. Germline assignment: CDR1 MNHEY and CDR2 SVGAGI. This CDR3 has 14 amino acids. The sample originates from a study of blood T cell repertoires in COVID-19. Study as a whole: Collection of acute and convalescent COVID-19 samples took place in the United States, Italy and Spain.

Measured with immunoSEQ multiplex PCR; TCRdb has only the in-frame clones, and not every one. The sample records 150,000 to 200,000 clones, approximately 86% being singletons. J is TRBJ1-4 and V is TRBV6-5, with no clear D. The receptor was isolated from a woman aged 35 to 49 with COVID-19, enrolled during active disease. The sequenced material came from peripheral blood. The CDR3 sequence: CASSGWQSDEKLFF. The CDR3 nucleotides read TGTGCCAGCTCCGGGTGGCAGAGCGATGAAAAACTGTTTTTT.